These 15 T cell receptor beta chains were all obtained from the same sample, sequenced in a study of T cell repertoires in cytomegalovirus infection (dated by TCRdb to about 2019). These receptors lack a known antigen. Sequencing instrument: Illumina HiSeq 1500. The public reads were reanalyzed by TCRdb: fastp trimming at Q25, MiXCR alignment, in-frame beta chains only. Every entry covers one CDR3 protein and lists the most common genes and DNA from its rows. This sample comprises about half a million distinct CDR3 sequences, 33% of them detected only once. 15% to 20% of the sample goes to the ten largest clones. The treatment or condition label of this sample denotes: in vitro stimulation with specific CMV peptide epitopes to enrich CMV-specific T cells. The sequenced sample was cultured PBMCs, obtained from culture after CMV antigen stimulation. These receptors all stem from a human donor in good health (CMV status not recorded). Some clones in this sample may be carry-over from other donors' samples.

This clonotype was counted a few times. This CDR3 is CASSLGWGNTEAFF. In DNA, the CDR3 is TGTGCCAGCAGCCTGGGATGGGGGAACACTGAAGCTTTCTTT. This sequence joins TRBV12-3 or TRBV12-4 and TRBJ1-1; unclear D gene. V lost 6 bases and J 1 base, leaving 12 bases between the germline ends. This CDR3 comprises 14 residues.

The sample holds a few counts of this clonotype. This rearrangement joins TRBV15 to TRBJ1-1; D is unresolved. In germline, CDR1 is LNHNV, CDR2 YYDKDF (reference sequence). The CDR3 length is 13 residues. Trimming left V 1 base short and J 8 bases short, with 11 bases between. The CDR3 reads CATSRGVIREAFF. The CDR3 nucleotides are TGTGCCACCAGCAGAGGGGTGATCAGGGAAGCTTTCTTT.

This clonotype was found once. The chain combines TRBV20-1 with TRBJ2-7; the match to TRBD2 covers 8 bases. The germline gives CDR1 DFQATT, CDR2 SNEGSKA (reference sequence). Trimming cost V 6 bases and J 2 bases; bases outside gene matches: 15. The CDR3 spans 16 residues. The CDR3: CSAPRGDTSGTYEQYF. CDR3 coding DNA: TGCAGTGCCCCCCGGGGTGATACTAGCGGAACCTACGAGCAGTACTTC.

CDR3 sequence (DNA): TGTGCCAGCAGCTTAGGCCCCGAGCAGTTCTTC. It specifies CASSLGPEQFF. This chain links TRBV7-2 with TRBJ2-1; D call uncertain. Looked up from germline, CDR1 is SGHTA and CDR2 is FQGNSA. CDR3 length: 11 amino acids. V was pared by 1 base and J by 10 bases, with 5 bases between.

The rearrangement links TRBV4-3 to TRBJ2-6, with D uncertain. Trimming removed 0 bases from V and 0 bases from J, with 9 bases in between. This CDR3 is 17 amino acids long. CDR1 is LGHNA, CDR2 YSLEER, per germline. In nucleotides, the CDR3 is TGCGCCAGCAGCCAAGAAATTGGGATCTCTGGGGCCAACGTCCTGACTTTC. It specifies CASSQEIGISGANVLTF.

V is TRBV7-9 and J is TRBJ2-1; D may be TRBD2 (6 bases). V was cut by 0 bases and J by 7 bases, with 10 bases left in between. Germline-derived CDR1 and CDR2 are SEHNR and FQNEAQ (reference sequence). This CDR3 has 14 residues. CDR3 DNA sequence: TGTGCCAGCAGCTTAGCTGTTAGCGGAAATGAGCAGTTCTTC. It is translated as CASSLAVSGNEQFF.

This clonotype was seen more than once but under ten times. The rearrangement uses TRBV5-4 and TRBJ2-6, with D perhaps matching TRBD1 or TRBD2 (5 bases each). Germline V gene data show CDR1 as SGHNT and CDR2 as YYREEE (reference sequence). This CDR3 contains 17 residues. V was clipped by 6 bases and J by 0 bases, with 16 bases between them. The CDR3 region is CASTTARGNSGANVLTF. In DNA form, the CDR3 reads TGTGCCAGCACCACAGCGAGGGGAAACTCTGGGGCCAACGTCCTGACTTTC.

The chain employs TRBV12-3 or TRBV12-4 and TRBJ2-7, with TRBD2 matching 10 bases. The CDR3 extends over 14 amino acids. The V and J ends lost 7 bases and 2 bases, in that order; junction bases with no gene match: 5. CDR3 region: CASNLAGEAYEQYF. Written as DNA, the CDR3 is TGTGCCAGCAATCTAGCGGGGGAAGCCTACGAGCAGTACTTC.

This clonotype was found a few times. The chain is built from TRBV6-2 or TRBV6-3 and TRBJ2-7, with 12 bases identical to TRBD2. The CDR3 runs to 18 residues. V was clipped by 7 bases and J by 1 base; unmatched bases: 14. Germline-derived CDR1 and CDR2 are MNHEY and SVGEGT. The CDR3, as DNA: TGTGCCAGCATGGGAACAAGGTGGACTAGCGGGACGTCCTACGAGCAGTACTTC. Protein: CASMGTRWTSGTSYEQYF.

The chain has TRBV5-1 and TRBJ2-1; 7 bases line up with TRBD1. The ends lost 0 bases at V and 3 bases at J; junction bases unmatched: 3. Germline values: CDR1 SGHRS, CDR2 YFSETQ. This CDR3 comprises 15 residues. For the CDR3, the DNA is TGCGCCAGCAGCTTGGAAGGGGGCATCTACAATGAGCAGTTCTTC. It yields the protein CASSLEGGIYNEQFF. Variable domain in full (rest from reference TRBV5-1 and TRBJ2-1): KAGVTQTPRYLIKTRGQQVTLSCSPISGHRSVSWYQQTPGQGLQFLFEYFSETQRNKGNFPGRFSGRQFSNSRSEMNVSTLELGDSALYLCASSLEGGIYNEQFFGPGTRLTVL.

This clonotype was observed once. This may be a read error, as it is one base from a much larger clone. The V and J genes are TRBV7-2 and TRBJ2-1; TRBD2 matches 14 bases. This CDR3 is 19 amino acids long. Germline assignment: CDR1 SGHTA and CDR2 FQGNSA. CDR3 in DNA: TGTGCCAGCAGCCCCTCCCGATTCGGGACTAGCGGGAGAGGGGATGACCAGTTCTTC. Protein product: CASSPSRFGTSGRGDDQFF. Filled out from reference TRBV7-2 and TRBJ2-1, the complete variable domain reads GAGVSQSPSNKVTEKGKDVELRCDPISGHTALYWYRQSLGQGLEFLIYFQGNSAPDKSGLPSDRFSAERTGGSVSTLTIQRTQQEDSAVYLCASSPSRFGTSGRGDDQFFGPGTRLTVL.

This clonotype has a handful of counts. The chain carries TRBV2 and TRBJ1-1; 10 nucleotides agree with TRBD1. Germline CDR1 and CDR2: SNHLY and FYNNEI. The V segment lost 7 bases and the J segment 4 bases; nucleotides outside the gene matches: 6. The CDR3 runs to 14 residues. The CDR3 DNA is TGTGCCAGCACCTCGACAGGGGGCTTCACTGAAGCTTTCTTT. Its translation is CASTSTGGFTEAFF.

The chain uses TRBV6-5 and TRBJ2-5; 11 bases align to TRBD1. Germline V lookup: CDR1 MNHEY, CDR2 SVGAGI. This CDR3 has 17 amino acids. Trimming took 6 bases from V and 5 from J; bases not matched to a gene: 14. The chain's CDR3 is CASRKRGTGGLVETQYF. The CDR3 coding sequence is TGTGCCAGCAGGAAACGAGGGACAGGGGGGTTAGTGGAGACCCAGTACTTC.

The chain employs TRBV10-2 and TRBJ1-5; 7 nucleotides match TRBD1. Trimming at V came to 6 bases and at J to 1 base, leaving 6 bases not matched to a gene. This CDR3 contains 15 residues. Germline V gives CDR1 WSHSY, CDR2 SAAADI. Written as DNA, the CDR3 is TGCGCCAGCAGCCTTACAGGGGCCAGCAATCAGCCCCAGCATTTT. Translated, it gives CASSLTGASNQPQHF.

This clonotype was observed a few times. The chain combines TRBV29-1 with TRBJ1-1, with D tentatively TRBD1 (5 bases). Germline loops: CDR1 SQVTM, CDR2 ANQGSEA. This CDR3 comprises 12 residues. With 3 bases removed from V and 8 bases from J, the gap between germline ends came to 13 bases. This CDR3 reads CSVERGSGEAFF. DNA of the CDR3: TGCAGCGTTGAGAGGGGTTCGGGAGAAGCTTTCTTT.